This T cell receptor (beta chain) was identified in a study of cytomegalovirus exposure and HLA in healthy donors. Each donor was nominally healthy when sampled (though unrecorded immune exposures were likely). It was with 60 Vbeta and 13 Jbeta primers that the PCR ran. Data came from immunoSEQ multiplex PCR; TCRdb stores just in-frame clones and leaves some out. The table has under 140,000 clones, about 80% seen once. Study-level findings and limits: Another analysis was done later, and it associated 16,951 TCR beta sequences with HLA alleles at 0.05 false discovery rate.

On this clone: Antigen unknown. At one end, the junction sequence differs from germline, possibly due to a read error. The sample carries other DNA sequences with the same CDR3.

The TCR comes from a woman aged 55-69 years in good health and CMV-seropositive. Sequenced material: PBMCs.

The CDR3 DNA reads TGTGCCAGCTCTCATGGGCAGTCACAGGACACTGAAGCTTTCTTC. Amino acids: CASSHGQSQDTEAFF. This chain uses TRBV18 with TRBJ1-1, with a possible D match to TRBD1 (5 bases). Germline CDR1 reads KGHSH; CDR2 reads LQKENI. This CDR3 region has 15 residues.